This T cell receptor beta chain was sequenced for a study of cytomegalovirus exposure and HLA in healthy donors. Amplification used 60 Vbeta primers and 13 Jbeta primers. Sequencing was performed with immunoSEQ multiplex PCR; in TCRdb, only in-frame clones are kept and a portion is missing. The data contain approximately 110,000 clones, approximately 83% of them seen just once; the ten biggest clones take up roughly 2.6%. The junction had 3 bases not matched to a gene; V was cut back by 1 base and J by 0 bases. Germline V gives CDR1 LNHDA, CDR2 SQIVND (reference sequence). The CDR3 loop spans 16 amino acids.

The specimen was PBMCs. The sequence was collected from a woman younger than 35 in good health and CMV-seronegative. V gene TRBV19 combines with J gene TRBJ1-3; 7 bases map to TRBD1. The CDR3 sequence is CASSIGDSHSGNTIYF. For the CDR3, the DNA is TGTGCCAGTAGTATAGGGGACAGCCACTCTGGAAACACCATATATTTT.